A single sample is the source of the 15 T cell receptor beta chains below, sequenced in a study of T cell responses to AZD1222 COVID-19 vaccine. Using immunoSEQ multiplex PCR, the repertoire was profiled, and TCRdb retains in-frame clones only, with some absent. The sample gives 130,000 to 150,000 clones, roughly 90% of which show up once; approximately 5.6% is in the top ten. Sequences were derived from peripheral blood, sampled 28 days after the second dose of the MenACWY control vaccine. These receptors were obtained from an adult who received the MenACWY meningococcal vaccine as a control.

This clone was seen a single time. This chain joins TRBV7-9 and TRBJ2-3; D tentatively reads TRBD1 or TRBD2 (6 bases each). CDR1 and CDR2 from the germline V gene are SEHNR and FQNEAQ (reference sequence). The CDR3 is made up of 13 amino acids. Trimming pared 5 bases from V and 4 bases from J, leaving 10 bases between. The CDR3 reads CASSPRGPDTQYF. The CDR3 bases are TGTGCCAGCAGCCCTCGGGGGCCAGATACGCAGTATTTT.

The V call is TRBV10-3, the J call TRBJ2-1, with 13 bases that match TRBD2. The length of the CDR3 is 15 residues. Trimming at V came to 7 bases and at J to 4 bases, leaving 4 bases not matched to a gene. CDR1 is ENHRY, CDR2 SYGVKD, per germline. The CDR3, as DNA: TGTGCCATCAAGGGACTAGCGGGATCGTACAATGAGCAGTTCTTC. It yields the protein CAIKGLAGSYNEQFF.

This clone has only one observation. The rearrangement links TRBV10-3 to TRBJ1-1, with D maybe TRBD1 (5 bases). The CDR3 is 14 amino acids. Trimming removed 0 bases at V and 5 bases at J, with 10 bases between. Germline V CDR1 and CDR2: ENHRY, SYGVKD. The CDR3 DNA follows: TGTGCCATCAGTGAGTCCGGGGGTCGGACTGAAGCTTTCTTT. Amino acids: CAISESGGRTEAFF.

J is TRBJ1-1 and V is TRBV11-3; D possibly corresponds to TRBD1 (6 bases). CDR1 is SGHNT and CDR2 is YENEEA in the germline V gene. Trimming cost V 2 bases and J 10 bases, with 17 bases left between them. CDR3 length equals 14 residues. For the CDR3, the DNA is TGTGCCAGCAGCTTATCCCTCACACAGGGCCCAGCTTTCTTT. It encodes CASSLSLTQGPAFF.

V is TRBV24-1 and J is TRBJ1-1; D is perhaps TRBD1 (5 bases). V lost 2 bases and J 5 bases, leaving 11 bases between the germline ends. The germline V gene encodes CDR1 KGHDR and CDR2 SFDVKD. The CDR3 extends over 14 amino acids. The CDR3 nucleotides read TGTGCCACCAGTGATTCGGGACGGGAAACTGAAGCTTTCTTT. This codes for CATSDSGRETEAFF.

The chain links TRBV12-3 or TRBV12-4 to TRBJ1-3, with TRBD1 as a possible D gene (5 bases). The CDR3 spans 13 residues. Trimming left V 6 bases short and J 2 bases short, with 8 bases between. The DNA for the CDR3 is TGTGCCAGCAGCCGGGACGCTGGAAACACCATATATTTT. Protein sequence: CASSRDAGNTIYF.

The CDR3 nucleotides read TGTGCCAGCGCAGCAGGGGAGGATGAGCAGTTCTTC. This codes for CASAAGEDEQFF. J is TRBJ2-1 and V is TRBV11-3, with D perhaps given as TRBD1 or TRBD2 (6 bases each). The CDR3 spans 12 residues. V gave up 8 bases and J gave up 8 bases, with 13 bases separating them. Germline V gene data show CDR1 as SGHNT and CDR2 as YENEEA.

This chain connects TRBV4-2 to TRBJ2-7; perhaps D is TRBD1 or TRBD2 (5 bases each). CDR1 is LGHNA and CDR2 is YNFKEQ in the germline V gene. The germline V and J ends were trimmed by 3 bases and 4 bases, with 16 bases remaining between them. There are 15 residues in the CDR3. The CDR3 loop is CASSQARGANYEQYF. The CDR3 nucleotides are TGTGCCAGCAGCCAGGCAAGGGGAGCAAATTACGAGCAGTACTTC.

The CDR3 region is CASSLYGSLYEQYF. The CDR3 region has the DNA TGTGCCAGCAGTTTATACGGCAGCCTCTACGAGCAGTACTTC. The rearrangement joins TRBV27 to TRBJ2-7; D unclear. The CDR3 runs to 14 residues. The ends were cut back, 1 base at V and 3 bases at J, with 10 bases in the middle. CDR1 and CDR2 from the germline V gene are MNHEY and SMNVEV (reference sequence).

The gene calls are TRBV7-3 and TRBJ2-1; D is undetermined. CDR3 size: 14 residues. Trimming took off 0 bases at V and 10 bases at J, with 13 bases between the two ends. CDR1 and CDR2 (germline): SGHTA, FQGTGA. CDR3 sequence (DNA): TGTGCCAGCAGCTTAACCTACCAAATGAACGAGCAGTTCTTC. This encodes CASSLTYQMNEQFF.

The J gene is TRBJ1-1, the V gene TRBV19; TRBD1 matches at 8 bases. V gave up 4 bases and J gave up 2 bases; unmatched junction bases: 3. The CDR3 totals 14 residues. The germline CDR1 and CDR2 sequences are LNHDA and SQIVND (reference sequence). The CDR3 loop reads CASSRGQGNTEAFF. CDR3 DNA: TGTGCCAGTAGTAGAGGACAGGGCAACACTGAAGCTTTCTTT.

V and J are TRBV19 and TRBJ1-1; 9 nucleotides line up with TRBD1. V gave up 5 bases and J gave up 5 bases; unmatched junction bases: 3. Germline CDR1 is LNHDA and CDR2 is SQIVND (reference sequence). CDR3 size: 13 residues. The CDR3 is CASSWTGETEAFF. The CDR3 DNA reads as TGTGCCAGTAGTTGGACAGGGGAGACTGAAGCTTTCTTT.

The chain's CDR3 is CASSITSNQPQHF. The DNA of the CDR3 is TGTGCCAGTAGTATTACCAGCAATCAGCCCCAGCATTTT. The chain joins TRBV19 to TRBJ1-5; D ambiguous. The germline V and J ends were trimmed by 3 bases and 1 base, with 4 bases remaining between them. The CDR3 spans 13 residues. Germline lookup yields CDR1 LNHDA and CDR2 SQIVND (reference sequence).

The chain combines TRBV6-5 with TRBJ1-2; perhaps TRBD1 as D (6 bases). The germline gives CDR1 MNHEY, CDR2 SVGAGI. Trimming left V 4 bases short and J 2 bases short, with 8 bases between. This CDR3 contains 13 residues. The CDR3 DNA is TGTGCCAGCAGTTCTACAGGGAACTATGGCTACACCTTC. It codes for CASSSTGNYGYTF.

CDR3 in DNA: TGCGCCAGCAGCTTCGACGGGGACTATGGCTACACCTTC. It specifies CASSFDGDYGYTF. The chain combines TRBV5-1 with TRBJ1-2; D not resolved. Germline CDR1 is SGHRS and CDR2 is YFSETQ. CDR3 length: 13 residues. V was shortened by 2 bases and J by 3 bases, with 8 bases between the two germline ends.